This T cell receptor beta chain was sequenced for a study of T cells in Graves' hyperthyroidism and ophthalmopathy. Whole-study results and caveats: Also found in blood were most expanded thyroid clonotypes above 0.001. The model predicted ophthalmopathy a median roughly six months before onset.

Regarding this clonotype: What it recognizes is unknown.

Regions amplified from RNA transcripts were the TCR beta CDR3 regions. The primer set for the first-round RT-PCR of the TCR CDR3 was HTBI. TCRdb re-derived calls from the multiplex PCR reads in MiXCR, one entry per CDR3 protein. The sample has 300,000 or so distinct CDR3 sequences, roughly 23% seen once; the top ten hold less than 65%. The germline CDR1 and CDR2 sequences are SEHNR and FQNEAQ (reference sequence). This CDR3 spans 16 amino acids. V lost 5 bases and J 2 bases, leaving 18 bases between the germline ends. The sample taken for sequencing was blood. V and J are TRBV7-9 and TRBJ2-5, with D tentatively TRBD2 (6 bases). The clonotype was recovered from a woman between 45 and 65 years old with Graves' hyperthyroidism. The CDR3 DNA sequence: TGTGCCAGCAGCCAAGTCCACGGCGGGGCGCAAGAGACCCAGTACTTC. Translating gives CASSQVHGGAQETQYF.